The 25 T cell receptor beta chains reported below all come from one sample, sequenced in a study of cytomegalovirus exposure and HLA in healthy donors. Amplification used 60 Vbeta primers and 13 Jbeta primers. Sequencing used immunoSEQ multiplex PCR; TCRdb keeps in-frame clones, though not all of them. The top ten hold about 7.1% of the sample, which has under 170,000 clones, under 75% seen once. Material for sequencing was PBMCs. Receptors were obtained from an older woman in good health and CMV-seropositive.

The chain uses TRBV7-9 and TRBJ1-5; a possible D gene is TRBD1 (5 bases). The CDR3 has 14 amino acids. Per the germline V gene, CDR1 is SEHNR and CDR2 is FQNEAQ (reference sequence). V shed 5 bases and J shed 1 base, with 9 bases lying between them. This CDR3 reads CASSRQGSNQPQHF. The DNA for the CDR3 is TGTGCCAGCAGCCGTCAGGGAAGCAATCAGCCCCAGCATTTT.

The sample holds a few counts of this clone. The chain combines TRBV10-3 with TRBJ2-3; D may be TRBD2 (5 bases). This CDR3 has 12 amino acids. Trimming removed 6 bases at V and 6 bases at J, with 10 bases between. The germline CDR1 and CDR2 sequences are ENHRY and SYGVKD. The CDR3 is CAIRREFDTQYF. In DNA, the CDR3 is TGTGCCATCAGGAGGGAATTTGATACGCAGTATTTT.

CDR3 sequence reads: CASSIDGASADEQYF. The CDR3 coding sequence is TGTGCCAGTAGTATAGATGGGGCTAGCGCCGACGAGCAGTACTTC. V is TRBV19 and J is TRBJ2-7; tentatively, D is TRBD2 (6 bases). The CDR3 consists of 15 residues. Trimming stripped 0 bases from V and 5 bases from J, with 14 bases between. CDR1 is LNHDA and CDR2 is SQIVND in the germline V gene (reference sequence).

This chain joins TRBV29-1 and TRBJ2-2, with 7 bases that match TRBD2. Germline V gene data show CDR1 as SQVTM and CDR2 as ANQGSEA. The CDR3 runs 15 residues. Trimming cost V 6 bases and J 4 bases; bases outside gene matches: 11. DNA of the CDR3: TGCAGCGTCAGACTAGCAGCCCTGGGCACCGGGGAGCTGTTTTTT. This encodes CSVRLAALGTGELFF.

V and J are TRBV2 and TRBJ2-5; D is unresolved. The CDR3 has 12 residues. The V gene's germline CDR1 is SNHLY and CDR2 FYNNEI. V lost 6 bases and J 2 bases, leaving 7 bases between the germline ends. The CDR3 protein is CASRDFQETQYF. DNA of the CDR3: TGTGCCAGCAGAGACTTTCAAGAGACCCAGTACTTC.

The chain links TRBV5-8 to TRBJ1-6, with TRBD1 matching over 11 bases. CDR1 and CDR2 from the germline V gene are SGHTS and YDEGEE. V dropped 2 bases and J dropped 6; count of bases not matched to a gene: 4. The CDR3 covers 16 residues. The CDR3, as DNA: TGTGCCAGCAGCTTTGCCGGGACAGGGGGTAATTCACCCCTCCACTTT. It is translated as CASSFAGTGGNSPLHF.

Details on this clone: A junction end diverges from the germline sequence, so it may reflect a read error. The genes are TRBV7-7 and TRBJ2-1, with D perhaps TRBD2 (5 bases). Germline V CDR1 and CDR2: SSHAT, FNYEAQ (reference sequence). This CDR3 has 15 residues. CDR3 nucleotide sequence: TGTGCTAGCAGCTTAGCCGGCGGGCCCTTAAATGAGCAGTTCTTC. Its protein product is CASSLAGGPLNEQFF.

The chain employs TRBV7-3 and TRBJ2-3; tentative D call: TRBD2 (5 bases). This CDR3 spans 15 amino acids. Looked up from germline, CDR1 is SGHTA and CDR2 is FQGTGA. With 3 bases removed from V and 0 bases from J, the gap between germline ends came to 10 bases. The CDR3 coding sequence is TGTGCCAGCAGCTTGGGGAGCGGCAGCACAGATACGCAGTATTTT. It translates to CASSLGSGSTDTQYF. Variable domain in full (rest from reference TRBV7-3 and TRBJ2-3): GAGVSQTPSNKVTEKGKYVELRCDPISGHTALYWYRQSLGQGPEFLIYFQGTGAADDSGLPNDRFFAVRPEGSVSTLKIQRTERGDSAVYLCASSLGSGSTDTQYFGPGTRLTVL.

The chain has TRBV5-1 and TRBJ2-3, with D perhaps matching TRBD2 (5 bases). Germline assignment: CDR1 SGHRS and CDR2 YFSETQ. V lost 6 bases and J lost 3, with 17 bases in between. The CDR3 sequence is 15 residues long. CDR3 residues: CASTSGDPETDTQYF. CDR3 nucleotide sequence: TGCGCCAGCACCTCCGGGGATCCGGAAACAGATACGCAGTATTTT. Together with reference TRBV5-1 and TRBJ2-3, the CDR3 gives the full variable domain: KAGVTQTPRYLIKTRGQQVTLSCSPISGHRSVSWYQQTPGQGLQFLFEYFSETQRNKGNFPGRFSGRQFSNSRSEMNVSTLELGDSALYLCASTSGDPETDTQYFGPGTRLTVL.

The V call is TRBV27, the J call TRBJ2-7; D gene unclear. CDR1 is MNHEY and CDR2 is SMNVEV in the germline V gene (reference sequence). Trimming took off 1 base at V and 5 bases at J, with 12 bases between the two ends. This CDR3 is 14 amino acids long. The CDR3: CASSLYSHRDEQYF. CDR3 bases: TGTGCCAGCAGTTTATACAGCCACAGAGACGAGCAGTACTTC.

The chain couples TRBV28 to TRBJ1-5; 9 nucleotides agree with TRBD1. The CDR3 has 15 residues. The germline CDR1 and CDR2 sequences are MDHEN and SYDVKM. The junction had 14 bases not matched to a gene; V was cut back by 4 bases and J by 13 bases. The CDR3 loop reads CASSSPGGTGPRQHF. The CDR3 nucleotides read TGTGCCAGCAGTTCCCCTGGGGGGACAGGGCCGCGGCAGCATTTT. Based on the CDR3 plus reference TRBV28 and TRBJ1-5, the full variable domain is DVKVTQSSRYLVKRTGEKVFLECVQDMDHENMFWYRQDPGLGLRLIYFSYDVKMKEKGDIPEGYSVSREKKERFSLILESASTNQTSMYLCASSSPGGTGPRQHFGDGTRLSIL.

This clone appeared a few times. The V call is TRBV28, the J call TRBJ2-5; D is undetermined. The end of the DNA is better explained by TRBJ2-7, so the J call may be wrong. This CDR3 spans 12 amino acids. Germline CDR1 is MDHEN and CDR2 is SYDVKM. The CDR3 DNA sequence: TGTGCCAGCAGTCTGTACTCCTACGAGCAGTACTTC. Translated: CASSLYSYEQYF.

V is TRBV29-1 and J is TRBJ1-5; tentatively, D is TRBD1 (6 bases). The CDR3 is 13 amino acids. V was cut by 4 bases and J by 0 bases, with 7 bases left in between. The germline CDR1 and CDR2 sequences are SQVTM and ANQGSEA. CDR3 protein: CSVVGGSNQPQHF. In DNA form, the CDR3 reads TGCAGCGTTGTAGGGGGTAGCAATCAGCCCCAGCATTTT.

This rearrangement joins TRBV4-2 to TRBJ2-7, with 11 bases that match TRBD2. The CDR3 covers 15 residues. The J segment lost 4 bases and the V segment lost 0 bases, leaving 2 bases of the junction unmatched. The germline V gene encodes CDR1 LGHNA and CDR2 YNFKEQ. The CDR3 bases are TGTGCCAGCAGCCAAGACGGGACTAGCGGTTACGAGCAGTACTTC. It yields the protein CASSQDGTSGYEQYF.

V gene TRBV29-1 combines with J gene TRBJ2-7, with TRBD2 matching 12 bases. The CDR3 spans 16 residues. V was pared by 6 bases and J by 5 bases, with 14 bases of the junction left unmatched. Germline assignment: CDR1 SQVTM and CDR2 ANQGSEA. This CDR3 is CSVGGTSGHQVNEQYF. In DNA, the CDR3 is TGCAGCGTGGGCGGGACTAGCGGGCACCAGGTCAACGAGCAGTACTTC.

CDR3 in amino acids: CASSPPRGRPSYNEQFF. The CDR3 coding sequence is TGTGCCAGCAGCCCCCCCAGGGGGCGGCCTTCCTACAATGAGCAGTTCTTC. The chain recombines TRBV7-9 with TRBJ2-1, with 8 positions matching TRBD1. The trim removed 5 bases at V and 1 base at J, leaving 10 bases unmatched. Germline assignment: CDR1 SEHNR and CDR2 FQNEAQ (reference sequence). This CDR3 is 17 amino acids long. Supplemented by reference TRBV7-9 and TRBJ2-1, the full variable domain reads DTGVSQNPRHKITKRGQNVTFRCDPISEHNRLYWYRQTLGQGPEFLTYFQNEAQLEKSRLLSDRFSAERPKGSFSTLEIQRTEQGDSAMYLCASSPPRGRPSYNEQFFGPGTRLTVL.

This clone came up a few times. The CDR3 nucleotides read TGTGCCATCAGAGGGAGTGGGACTAGCGGGAGTTTGGCCGGGGAGACCCAGTACTTC. It codes for CAIRGSGTSGSLAGETQYF. The chain employs TRBV10-3 and TRBJ2-5, with 14 bases fitting TRBD2. The germline V gene has CDR1 ENHRY and CDR2 SYGVKD. This CDR3 comprises 19 residues. J lost 5 bases, V lost 6 bases, and 17 bases had no gene match.

The chain carries TRBV21-1 and TRBJ2-7; no check of the table's D call, TRBD1, against the DNA was made. TRBV21-1 is listed as a pseudogene. CDR3 length: 14 amino acids. CDR3 region: CASSKEPGAYEQYF. As DNA, the CDR3 is TGTGCCAGCAGCAAAGAACCAGGGGCCTACGAGCAGTACTTC.

This clone showed up just a few times. This rearrangement joins TRBV19 to TRBJ2-5; 11 bases agree with TRBD1. This CDR3 contains 15 residues. Germline V gene data show CDR1 as LNHDA and CDR2 as SQIVND (reference sequence). J was trimmed by 1 base and V by 8 bases; bases with no gene match: 6. The CDR3 nucleotides are TGTGCCAGTGCCCAGGACAGGGGGCTCCAAGAGACCCAGTACTTC. Protein product: CASAQDRGLQETQYF.

The V call is TRBV2, the J call TRBJ2-5, with a possible D match to TRBD1 (5 bases). The end of the DNA aligns better with TRBJ2-7, so the J call may be wrong. Germline V gives CDR1 SNHLY, CDR2 FYNNEI. There are 12 residues in the CDR3. CDR3 sequence: CASRTDSYEQYF. The CDR3 bases are TGTGCCAGCAGGACCGACAGTTACGAGCAGTACTTC.

The J gene is TRBJ2-5, the V gene TRBV18; no firm D call. Trimming stripped 0 bases from V and 1 base from J, with 6 bases between. This CDR3 region has 14 residues. Per the germline V gene, CDR1 is KGHSH and CDR2 is LQKENI. The CDR3 sequence: CASSPPSRQETQYF. The CDR3 DNA follows: TGTGCCAGCTCACCACCGTCTCGCCAAGAGACCCAGTACTTC. Full variable domain (missing parts from reference TRBV18 and TRBJ2-5): NAGVMQNPRHLVRRRGQEARLRCSPMKGHSHVYWYRQLPEEGLKFMVYLQKENIIDESGMPKERFSAEFPKEGPSILRIQQVVRGDSAAYFCASSPPSRQETQYFGPGTRLLVL.

V and J are TRBV5-4 and TRBJ2-2; tentatively, D is TRBD1 (5 bases). This CDR3 has 15 amino acids. V was pared by 0 bases and J by 7 bases, with 13 bases between. Looked up from germline, CDR1 is SGHNT and CDR2 is YYREEE (reference sequence). The CDR3 DNA reads as TGTGCCAGCAGCTTGGAGCGCCAGGGTGGCGGGGAGCTGTTTTTT. It encodes CASSLERQGGGELFF.

V usage is TRBV5-6 and J usage is TRBJ2-3; TRBD2 might be the D (6 bases). The CDR3 sequence is 16 residues long. Trimming took off 3 bases at V and 2 bases at J, with 16 bases between the two ends. Germline assignment: CDR1 SGHDT and CDR2 YYEEEE. The CDR3 DNA sequence: TGTGCCAGCAGCTCGCGCAGGCGGGGCATCACAGATACGCAGTATTTT. Translated: CASSSRRRGITDTQYF.

For this clone: Only one base separates this from a far larger clonotype, so it likely reflects a read error. The same CDR3 arises from other DNA sequences in this sample as well. The genes are TRBV6-5 and TRBJ2-1; 10 bases match TRBD2. In germline, CDR1 is MNHEY, CDR2 SVGAGI. This CDR3 contains 15 residues. The CDR3 region is CASSKGTSADNEQFF. DNA for the CDR3: TGCGCCAGCAGTAAAGGGACTAGCGCCGACAATGAGCAGTTCTTC.

The table lists this clone with a few counts. At the DNA level, this CDR3 is encoded by other sequences in the same sample as well. The chain uses TRBV7-2 and TRBJ1-1; 8 bases line up with TRBD1. The germline V gene encodes CDR1 SGHTA and CDR2 FQGNSA. V lost 5 bases and J lost 4; bases outside the gene matches: 0. This CDR3 region has 12 residues. CDR3 amino acids: CASSTGGTEAFF. Here the CDR3 DNA reads TGTGCCAGCAGCACAGGGGGCACTGAAGCTTTCTTT.